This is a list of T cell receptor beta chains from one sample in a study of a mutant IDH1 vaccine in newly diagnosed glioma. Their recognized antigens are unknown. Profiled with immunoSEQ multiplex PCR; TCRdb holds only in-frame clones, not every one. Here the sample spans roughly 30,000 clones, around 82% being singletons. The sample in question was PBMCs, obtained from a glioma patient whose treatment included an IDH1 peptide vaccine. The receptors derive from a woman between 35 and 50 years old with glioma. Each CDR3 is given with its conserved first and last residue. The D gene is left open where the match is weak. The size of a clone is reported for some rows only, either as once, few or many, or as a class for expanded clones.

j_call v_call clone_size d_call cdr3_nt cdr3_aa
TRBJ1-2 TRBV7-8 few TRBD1 TGTGCCAGCAGCCGGGGAGGTGGCAGGGGGAATTATGGCTACACCTTC CASSRGGGRGNYGYTF
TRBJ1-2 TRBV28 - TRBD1 TGTGCCAGCCACCCCCAGGGGGCGCTGGACTATGGCTACACCTTC CASHPQGALDYGYTF
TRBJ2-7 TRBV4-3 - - TGCGCCAGCAGCCAAGAAGAGGAAGGAGATGAGCAGTACTTC CASSQEEEGDEQYF
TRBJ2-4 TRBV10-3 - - TGTGCCATCAGTGAAGGGTCCCACTTAGCCAAAAACATTCAGTACTTC CAISEGSHLAKNIQYF
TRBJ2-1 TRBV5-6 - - TGTGCCAGCAGCTCCGACAGCTACTCCTACAATGAGCAGTTCTTC CASSSDSYSYNEQFF
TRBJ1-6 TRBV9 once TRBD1 TGTGCCAGCAGCGCCCGACAGGGGGCCGAATCACCCCTCCACTTT CASSARQGAESPLHF
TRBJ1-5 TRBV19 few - TGTGCCAGTAGTATTCAAGGGCTCGCTCAGCCCCAGCATTTT CASSIQGLAQPQHF
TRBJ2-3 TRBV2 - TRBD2 TGTGCCAGCAGTGTGGGACTAGCTCAGGGGGATACGCAGTATTTT CASSVGLAQGDTQYF
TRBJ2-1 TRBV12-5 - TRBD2 TGTGCTAGTGTCCCATACCCCCTAGCGGGGGCTAACAATGAGCAGTTCTTC CASVPYPLAGANNEQFF
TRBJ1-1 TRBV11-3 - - TGTGCCAGCAGCTTGCGTAGGGCCACTGAAGCTTTCTTT CASSLRRATEAFF
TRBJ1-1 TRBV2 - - TGTGCCAGCAGTGGAGGGACTTCTGAAGCTTTCTTT CASSGGTSEAFF
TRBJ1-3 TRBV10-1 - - TGCGCCAGCAGGCCAGGAAACACCATATATTTT CASRPGNTIYF
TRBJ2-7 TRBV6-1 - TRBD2 TGTGCCAGCAGGGGCAGCGGGGGTGTCATCGAGCAGTACTTC CASRGSGGVIEQYF
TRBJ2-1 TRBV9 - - TGTGCCAGCAGCGTACAGGGGGGGACTTACAATGAGCAGTTCTTC CASSVQGGTYNEQFF
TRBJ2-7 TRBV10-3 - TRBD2 TGTGCCATCAAACCGGGACTAAAATTGAAGAGGCAGTACTTC CAIKPGLKLKRQYF
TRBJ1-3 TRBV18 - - TGTGCCAGCTCACCTACCCGGCTGACTATAAGCTCTGGAAACACCATATATTTT CASSPTRLTISSGNTIYF
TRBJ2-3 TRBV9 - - TGTGCCAGCAGCGTAGAGGCCCTCCGCACAGATACGCAGTATTTT CASSVEALRTDTQYF
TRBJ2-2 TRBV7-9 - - TGTGCCAGCAGCCCCTGGGTAGCCTCGAACACCGGGGAGCTGTTTTTT CASSPWVASNTGELFF
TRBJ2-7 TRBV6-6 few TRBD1 TGTGCCAGCAGTAAAGGACAGGGTGTAAGAGGCGAGCAGTACTTC CASSKGQGVRGEQYF
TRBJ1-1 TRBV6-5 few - TGTGCCAGCAGTTACTCGAACAGACAGAACACTGAAGCTTTCTTT CASSYSNRQNTEAFF
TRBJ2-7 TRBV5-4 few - TGTGCCAGCGCTCGGGACAACTCCTACGAGCAGTACTTC CASARDNSYEQYF
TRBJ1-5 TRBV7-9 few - TGTGCCAGCGGACAGAACAATCAGCCCCAGCATTTT CASGQNNQPQHF
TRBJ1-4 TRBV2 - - TGTGCCAGCAGTGGGGGGGGGTTGATTAATGAAAAACTGTTTTTT CASSGGGLINEKLFF
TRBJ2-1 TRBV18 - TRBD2 TGTGCCAGCCGCGCGGGGGGCTCCTCCTACAATGAGCAGTTCTTC CASRAGGSSYNEQFF
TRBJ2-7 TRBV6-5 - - TGTGCCAGCAGCCCTGGGGGGAACGAGCAGTACTTC CASSPGGNEQYF
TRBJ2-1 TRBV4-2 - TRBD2 TGTGCCAGCAGCCCGAGCGGGGGAGATTACAATGAGCAGTTCTTC CASSPSGGDYNEQFF
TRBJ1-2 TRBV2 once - TGTGCCATCATCCTGACGGCCTATGGCTACACCTTC CAIILTAYGYTF
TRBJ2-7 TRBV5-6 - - TGTGCCAGCAGCTTTCAGGGTTACGAGCAGTACTTC CASSFQGYEQYF
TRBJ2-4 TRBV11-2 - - TGTGCCAGCAGCTTGAGACAGCAAAACATTCAGTACTTC CASSLRQQNIQYF
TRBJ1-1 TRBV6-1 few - TGTGCCAGCAGTGAGGGCTTCCCCGGCACTGAAGCTTTCTTT CASSEGFPGTEAFF
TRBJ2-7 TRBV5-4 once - TGTGCCAGCAGCTCTTCGGGGTACGAGCAGTACTTC CASSSSGYEQYF
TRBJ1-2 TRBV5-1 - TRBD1 TGCGCCAGCGGCCACGGGACAGGCGCGCAAGGCTACACCTTC CASGHGTGAQGYTF
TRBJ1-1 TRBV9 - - TGTGCCAGCAGCGTAGAGGACTACACTGAAGCTTTCTTT CASSVEDYTEAFF
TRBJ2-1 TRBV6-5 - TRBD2 TGTGCCAGCAGTGCTACTAGCGGAACCTACAATGAGCAGTTCTTC CASSATSGTYNEQFF
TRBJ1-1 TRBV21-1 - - TGTGCCAGCAGCAAAGCCGGGTCGGAGGTGAACACTGAAGCTTTCTTT CASSKAGSEVNTEAFF
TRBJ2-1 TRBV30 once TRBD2 TGTGCCTGGAGTGTACAGTCTAGCGGGGACAATGAGCAGTTCTTC CAWSVQSSGDNEQFF
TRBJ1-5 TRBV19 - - TGTGCCAGTAGTATAAGAGGAGCAGGGGTCAATCAGCCCCAGCATTTT CASSIRGAGVNQPQHF
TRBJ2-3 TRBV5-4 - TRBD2 TGTGCCAGCAGCCCGGGGGAGGGTCGCACAGATACGCAGTATTTT CASSPGEGRTDTQYF
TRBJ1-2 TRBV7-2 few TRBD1 TGTGCCAGCAGCAAACGACAGGGCCTACCGTTC CASSKRQGLPF
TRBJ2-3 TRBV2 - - TGTGCCAGCCTACCACCACGGGTAGGAACGCAGTATTTT CASLPPRVGTQYF
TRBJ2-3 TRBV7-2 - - TGTGCCAGCAGCTTAGCGGGGGGGCCCACAGATACGCAGTATTTT CASSLAGGPTDTQYF
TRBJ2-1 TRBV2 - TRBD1 TGTGCCACCGGGACAGGCTTGACCGATGAGCAGTTCTTC CATGTGLTDEQFF
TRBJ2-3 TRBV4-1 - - TGCGCCAGCAGCCAAGGGGGGGGGCAGGGGTTCACAGATACGCAGTATTTT CASSQGGGQGFTDTQYF
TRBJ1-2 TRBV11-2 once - TGTGCCAGCAGCACCGGACTTAACTATGGCTACACCTTC CASSTGLNYGYTF
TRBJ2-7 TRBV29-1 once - TGCAGCGCCAGGAGCTCCTACGAGCAGTACTTC CSARSSYEQYF
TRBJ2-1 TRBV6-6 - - TGTGCCAGCAGTTACTCGACCAGGTGGGGGCAGTTCTTC CASSYSTRWGQFF
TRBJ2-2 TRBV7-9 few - TGTGCCAGCAGCCCCCGCGGGGCCGGGGAGCTGTTTTTT CASSPRGAGELFF
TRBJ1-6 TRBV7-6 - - TGTGCCAGCAGCGCACAGGGTGGAAATTCACCCCTCCACTTT CASSAQGGNSPLHF
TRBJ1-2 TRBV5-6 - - TGTGCCAGCAGTCGGGACGGCGGTGGCTACACCTTC CASSRDGGGYTF
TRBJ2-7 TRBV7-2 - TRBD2 TGTGCCAGCAGTTTTAGCGGGGGCAAGTACGAGCAGTACTTC CASSFSGGKYEQYF
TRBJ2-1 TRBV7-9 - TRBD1 TGTGCCAGCAGCATCGGGACAGGGGGCTACAATGAGCAGTTCTTC CASSIGTGGYNEQFF
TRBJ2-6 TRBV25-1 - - TGTGCCAGCAGTGAATACAAGGGCGGTGGGGCCAACGTCCTGACTTTC CASSEYKGGGANVLTF
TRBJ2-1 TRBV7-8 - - TGTGCCAGCAGCCAGCCTAGTGAGCAGTTCTTC CASSQPSEQFF